Listed here are 18 T cell receptor beta chains from one sample, sequenced in a study of T cells after yellow fever vaccination. TCRdb passed the 5' RACE reads through MiXCR, listing each CDR3 protein once. Among just under 30,000 distinct CDR3 sequences listed, over 4.5% were seen once. This sample comprised CD8+ T cells sorted from PBMCs, obtained 10 days after the yellow fever booster vaccination. These receptors were taken from a man between 25 and 39 years old who received the YFV17D yellow fever vaccine.

This clonotype was seen many times. This rearrangement joins TRBV20-1 to TRBJ1-5; D ambiguous. There are 16 residues in the CDR3. V was pared by 0 bases and J by 1 base, with 13 bases between. Germline values: CDR1 DFQATT, CDR2 SNEGSKA (reference sequence). Here the CDR3 reads CSARDLAGPSNQPQHF. The DNA of the CDR3 is TGCAGTGCTAGAGATCTGGCCGGCCCCAGCAATCAGCCCCAGCATTTT.

This clonotype was detected many times. V is TRBV10-2 and J is TRBJ2-2; D uncertain. Trimming cost V 5 bases and J 1 base, with 5 bases left between them. The germline V gene has CDR1 WSHSY and CDR2 SAAADI. The CDR3 is 13 amino acids. The CDR3 loop reads CASSPRNTGELFF. CDR3 coding DNA: TGCGCCAGCAGTCCGAGGAACACCGGGGAGCTGTTTTTT.

This clonotype was counted ten times or more. The chain combines TRBV5-1 with TRBJ2-7; D not certain. This CDR3 region has 14 residues. V lost 0 bases to trimming and J lost 0 bases, with 7 bases between them. Germline assignment: CDR1 SGHRS and CDR2 YFSETQ. This CDR3 is CASSLDGSSYEQYF. DNA of the CDR3: TGCGCCAGCAGCTTGGACGGCAGCTCCTACGAGCAGTACTTC.

This clonotype has at least ten counts. The DNA of the CDR3 is TGCGCCAGCAGTCCGGGCCACCTAGTTGCCGGGGAGCTGTTTTTT. Its translation: CASSPGHLVAGELFF. The V and J genes are TRBV4-3 and TRBJ2-2; D is unresolved. V shed 6 bases and J shed 6 bases, with 17 bases lying between them. Germline assignment: CDR1 LGHNA and CDR2 YSLEER. The CDR3 spans 15 residues.

Many counts were recorded for this clonotype. The chain links TRBV19 to TRBJ1-5; no firm D call. V was shortened by 1 base and J by 4 bases, with 11 bases between the two germline ends. CDR1 and CDR2 from the germline V gene are LNHDA and SQIVND (reference sequence). The CDR3 is made up of 15 amino acids. CDR3 sequence: CASSIVPIGNQPQHF. CDR3 DNA: TGTGCCAGTAGTATAGTCCCCATAGGTAATCAGCCCCAGCATTTT.

Ten or more counts support this clonotype. The CDR3 coding sequence is TGCGCCAGCAGCTTGCCCGATTATTCTAGCGGGAGATCAAACGAGCAGTACTTC. Its protein is CASSLPDYSSGRSNEQYF. V gene TRBV5-1 combines with J gene TRBJ2-7, with 10 bases matching TRBD2. CDR3 size: 18 residues. V lost 1 base and J lost 5; bases outside the gene matches: 15. Germline CDR1 is SGHRS and CDR2 is YFSETQ.

This clonotype was found many times. J is TRBJ2-7 and V is TRBV29-1; D is ambiguous. The CDR3 loop spans 13 amino acids. Trimming left V 2 bases short and J 2 bases short, with 10 bases between. Germline CDR1 and CDR2: SQVTM and ANQGSEA. The CDR3 nucleotides read TGCAGCGTTGAATACCCGGAAACCTACGAGCAGTACTTC. The encoded protein is CSVEYPETYEQYF.

This clonotype came up many times. The J gene is TRBJ1-1, the V gene TRBV4-2, with D unclear. Looked up from germline, CDR1 is LGHNA and CDR2 is YNFKEQ. Trimming took 1 base from V and 6 from J, leaving 15 bases between them. The CDR3 spans 15 residues. The CDR3 sequence: CASSQGWRTFAEAFF. The CDR3 DNA follows: TGTGCCAGCAGCCAAGGTTGGAGGACGTTCGCTGAAGCTTTCTTT.

In this sample, this clonotype turned up many times. The J gene is TRBJ2-5, the V gene TRBV29-1; tentative D call: TRBD2 (5 bases). Trimming cost V 8 bases and J 4 bases, with 23 bases left between them. The CDR3 contains 15 residues. CDR1 and CDR2 (germline): SQVTM, ANQGSEA. In nucleotides, the CDR3 is TGCAGCATCCTCTCCCCATTAGCGTCTGGAGAGACCCAGTACTTC. Its translation: CSILSPLASGETQYF.

The sample holds many counts of this clonotype. V gene TRBV7-2 combines with J gene TRBJ2-7, with 13 bases that match TRBD2. The length of the CDR3 is 14 residues. The J segment lost 5 bases and the V segment lost 6 bases, leaving 4 bases of the junction unmatched. From germline, CDR1 is SGHTA and CDR2 FQGNSA. CDR3 nucleotides: TGTGCCAGCAGGCCGGGACTAGCGGGACACGAGCAGTACTTC. This sequence encodes CASRPGLAGHEQYF.

This clonotype was counted many times. The rearrangement uses TRBV18 and TRBJ2-3; the match to TRBD2 covers 13 bases. V was pared by 6 bases and J by 3 bases, with 15 bases of the junction left unmatched. Germline V gene data show CDR1 as KGHSH and CDR2 as LQKENI. This CDR3 spans 19 amino acids. The CDR3 spells CASSGTSGIPPTTTDTQYF. CDR3 bases: TGTGCCAGCTCGGGGACTAGCGGGATCCCCCCCACGACTACAGATACGCAGTATTTT. Full variable domain (missing parts from reference TRBV18 and TRBJ2-3): NAGVMQNPRHLVRRRGQEARLRCSPMKGHSHVYWYRQLPEEGLKFMVYLQKENIIDESGMPKERFSAEFPKEGPSILRIQQVVRGDSAAYFCASSGTSGIPPTTTDTQYFGPGTRLTVL.

This clonotype was counted a few times. This chain uses TRBV29-1 with TRBJ2-5; 10 bases agree with TRBD2. The V and J ends lost 0 bases and 2 bases, in that order; junction bases with no gene match: 3. This CDR3 contains 15 residues. Germline values: CDR1 SQVTM, CDR2 ANQGSEA. Here the CDR3 reads CSVEDLAGGQETQYF. CDR3 nucleotide sequence: TGCAGCGTTGAAGATTTAGCGGGAGGACAAGAGACCCAGTACTTC.

This clonotype was counted many times. This chain connects TRBV24-1 to TRBJ2-7, with D possibly being TRBD1 (6 bases). The V gene's germline CDR1 is KGHDR and CDR2 SFDVKD. There are 14 residues in the CDR3. V lost 2 bases, J lost 7 bases, and 14 bases lay in between. In DNA, the CDR3 is TGTGCCACCAGTGATTCTGCAACAGGGTGGGAGCAGTACTTC. It codes for CATSDSATGWEQYF.

This clonotype was found many times. The chain recombines TRBV27 with TRBJ2-7; D assignment may be TRBD1 or TRBD2 (5 bases each). The CDR3 loop spans 13 amino acids. Germline V gene data show CDR1 as MNHEY and CDR2 as SMNVEV (reference sequence). Trimming cost V 10 bases and J 0 bases, with 13 bases left between them. CDR3 amino acids: CATSGTASYEQYF. In nucleotides, the CDR3 is TGTGCCACTTCCGGGACGGCCTCCTACGAGCAGTACTTC.

This clonotype occurred many times. The chain carries TRBV4-1 and TRBJ2-3; 8 bases are shared with TRBD2. This CDR3 contains 19 residues. V shed 0 bases and J 0 bases; nucleotides not matched to a gene: 11. Germline loops: CDR1 MGHRA, CDR2 YSYEKL. Written as DNA, the CDR3 is TGCGCCAGCAGCCAAGATTATGTGACTAGCGCGACTAGCACAGATACGCAGTATTTT. Amino acids: CASSQDYVTSATSTDTQYF.

This clonotype was found many times. The chain is built from TRBV6-5 and TRBJ1-2; D is unresolved. Between the trimmed V and J ends, which lost 9 bases and 7 bases, there was a span of 15 bases. The CDR3 contains 12 residues. CDR1 is MNHEY, CDR2 SVGAGI, per germline. CDR3 protein: CASRAIMGGYTF. CDR3 DNA: TGTGCCAGTCGTGCGATTATGGGTGGCTACACCTTC.

This clonotype was found many times. The V call is TRBV27, the J call TRBJ1-1, with D uncertain. V was cut by 6 bases and J by 7 bases, with 15 bases left in between. The CDR3 has 13 amino acids. Germline V gives CDR1 MNHEY, CDR2 SMNVEV (reference sequence). The CDR3 loop is CASRLTGLGEAFF. CDR3 DNA: TGTGCCAGCAGGCTGACGGGATTGGGTGAAGCTTTCTTT.

This clonotype was seen ten or more times. The genes are TRBV20-1 and TRBJ2-1, with D uncertain. This CDR3 region has 13 residues. The germline V gene encodes CDR1 DFQATT and CDR2 SNEGSKA (reference sequence). Between the trimmed V and J ends, which lost 1 base and 6 bases, there was a span of 10 bases. CDR3 sequence: CSARAPAFNEQFF. The CDR3 coding sequence is TGCAGTGCTAGAGCCCCGGCCTTCAATGAGCAGTTCTTC.